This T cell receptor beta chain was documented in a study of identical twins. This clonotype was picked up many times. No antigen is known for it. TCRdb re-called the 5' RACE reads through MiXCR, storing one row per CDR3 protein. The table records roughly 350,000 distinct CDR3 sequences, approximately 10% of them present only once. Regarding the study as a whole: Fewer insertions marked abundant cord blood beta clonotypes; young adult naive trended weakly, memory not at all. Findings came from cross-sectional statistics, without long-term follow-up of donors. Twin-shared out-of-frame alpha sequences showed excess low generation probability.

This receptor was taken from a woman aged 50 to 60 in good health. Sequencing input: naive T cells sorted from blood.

This chain's CDR3 is CASSFGTILYEQYF. CDR3 DNA sequence: TGCGCCAGCAGCTTCGGGACTATCCTATACGAGCAGTACTTC. This chain links TRBV5-1 with TRBJ2-7; 7 nucleotides align to TRBD2. V lost 2 bases, J lost 4 bases, and 6 bases stayed unmatched. Looked up from germline, CDR1 is SGHRS and CDR2 is YFSETQ. This CDR3 is 14 amino acids long.